Below, 23 T cell receptor beta chains from the same sample are listed, as sequenced in a study of liver allograft versus peripheral blood T cells. Looking at the study overall: Recipients' peripheral blood supplied the T cell receptor repertoires against which those in transplanted livers were compared.

TCRdb re-called the reads through MiXCR, storing one row per CDR3 protein. The sample has thousands of distinct CDR3 sequences; about 16% are singletons. These receptors came from a human patient who had a liver transplant. Some T cells may be supplied by the graft donor.

This clonotype is medium-sized by share. This chain uses TRBV12-3 or TRBV12-4 with TRBJ1-4; TRBD1 might be the D (6 bases). Trimming shortened V by 5 bases and J by 4 bases, and 14 bases separated the two germline ends. The CDR3 runs to 15 residues. CDR3 sequence: CASSPLQGLNEKLFF. The CDR3, as DNA: TGTGCCAGCAGTCCTCTACAGGGCCTTAATGAAAAACTGTTTTTT.

This clonotype ranks as large (0.1 to 1%). The rearrangement uses TRBV6-2 or TRBV6-3 and TRBJ1-2, with D possibly being TRBD1 (6 bases). Germline V gives CDR1 MNHEY, CDR2 SVGEGT. V gave up 10 bases and J gave up 5 bases, with 14 bases separating them. There are 12 residues in the CDR3. As DNA, the CDR3 is TGTGCCAACCGGGGGCGCAGGTATGGCTACACCTTC. It specifies CANRGRRYGYTF.

This clonotype is termed medium-sized. This chain uses TRBV10-2 with TRBJ1-1; D unresolved. The CDR3 contains 11 residues. The V gene's germline CDR1 is WSHSY and CDR2 SAAADI. The ends were cut back, 6 bases at V and 5 bases at J, with 7 bases in the middle. CDR3 coding DNA: TGCGCCAGCAGACGAGGGACTGAAGCTTTCTTT. It translates to CASRRGTEAFF.

By share, this clonotype counts as medium-sized (0.01 to 0.1%). This chain uses TRBV29-1 with TRBJ2-7; D is perhaps TRBD2 (6 bases). Trimming stripped 3 bases from V and 0 bases from J, with 12 bases between. This CDR3 is 14 amino acids long. Looked up from germline, CDR1 is SQVTM and CDR2 is ANQGSEA. This chain's CDR3 is CSVELRGNSYEQYF. As DNA, the CDR3 is TGCAGCGTTGAGCTTCGGGGGAACTCCTACGAGCAGTACTTC.

For this clonotype: A much bigger clone sits one base away, suggesting this may be a read error. The V and J genes are TRBV12-3 or TRBV12-4 and TRBJ1-1; D gene ambiguous. The CDR3 is 12 amino acids. Trimming took off 3 bases at V and 5 bases at J, with 7 bases between the two ends. CDR3 in amino acids: CASSLRRTEAFF. Written as DNA, the CDR3 is TGTGCCAGCAGTTTGAGGAGAACTGAAGCTTTCTTT.

This clonotype is large within its sample. The chain carries TRBV6-5 and TRBJ1-4, with D tentatively TRBD1 (6 bases). V was trimmed by 0 bases and J by 12 bases, leaving 14 bases between them. There are 14 residues in the CDR3. The germline V gene has CDR1 MNHEY and CDR2 SVGAGI. The CDR3 sequence: CASSYSIRGEELFF. For the CDR3, the DNA is TGTGCCAGCAGTTACTCGATCAGGGGAGAGGAACTGTTTTTT.

This sequence joins TRBV30 and TRBJ2-3; no clear D. Trimming took off 3 bases at V and 0 bases at J, with 13 bases between the two ends. The CDR3 runs 15 residues. CDR1 GTSNPN and CDR2 SVGIG come from the germline V gene (reference sequence). The chain's CDR3 is CAWSPLAPSTDTQYF. CDR3 in DNA: TGTGCCTGGAGCCCCTTGGCGCCTAGCACAGATACGCAGTATTTT.

Remarks on this clonotype: With a far larger clone one base away, a read error is the likely cause. This sequence joins TRBV30 and TRBJ1-4; no firm D call. The V and J ends lost 8 bases and 7 bases respectively, with 29 bases between them. Per germline, CDR1 GTSNPN and CDR2 SVGIG (reference sequence). This CDR3 is 17 amino acids long. The CDR3 spells CASSIPLNAREGEKLFF. In nucleotides, the CDR3 is TGTGCCAGTAGTATACCCCTGAACGCCCGGGAGGGTGAAAAACTGTTTTTT.

This clonotype is classed as medium-sized. The chain employs TRBV27 and TRBJ1-1, with 10 bases fitting TRBD1. Germline CDR1 MNHEY, CDR2 SMNVEV (reference sequence). With 5 bases clipped from V and 5 bases from J, the junction kept 8 bases outside the gene matches. There are 15 residues in the CDR3. CDR3: CASSPRDRGGTEAFF. In DNA form, the CDR3 reads TGTGCCAGCAGTCCCAGGGACAGGGGTGGGACTGAAGCTTTCTTT.

By share of the sample, this clonotype is medium-sized. The genes are TRBV19 and TRBJ1-1; no firm D call. The ends were cut back, 6 bases at V and 6 bases at J, with 8 bases in the middle. The CDR3 spans 11 residues. Germline CDR1 LNHDA, CDR2 SQIVND (reference sequence). The CDR3 region has the DNA TGTGCCAGTAGCCTCGCGGCTGAAGCTTTCTTT. This translates into CASSLAAEAFF.

By share, this clonotype ranks as medium-sized. J is TRBJ1-3 and V is TRBV7-9; D is unresolved. Trimming removed 5 bases from V and 8 bases from J, with 19 bases in between. The germline CDR1 and CDR2 sequences are SEHNR and FQNEAQ (reference sequence). The CDR3 runs 15 residues. The CDR3 DNA sequence: TGTGCCAGCAGCCCGGCGGGCCTCGCAGGAGACACCATATATTTT. This translates into CASSPAGLAGDTIYF.

This clonotype is labeled as medium-sized (0.01 to 0.1%). The chain links TRBV3-1 to TRBJ1-6; possibly TRBD1 for D (6 bases). The V end was cut by 2 bases, the J end by 5 bases, with 13 bases between. Germline CDR1 LGHDT, CDR2 YNNKEL (reference sequence). The CDR3 consists of 16 residues. DNA of the CDR3: TGTGCCAGCAGCCAAACGGGGGGCTTGGATAATTCACCCCTCCACTTT. Its translation: CASSQTGGLDNSPLHF.

This clonotype ranks as medium-sized. One end of the junction is discordant with germline, which a read error may explain. The chain recombines TRBV3-1 with TRBJ1-2; possibly TRBD1 for D (5 bases). The germline gives CDR1 LGHDT, CDR2 YNNKEL (reference sequence). The CDR3 totals 15 residues. The CDR3 nucleotides are TGTGCCAGCACCCAAGGGTGGGGCGGGGGCTATGGCTACACCTTC. Protein product: CASTQGWGGGYGYTF.

V is TRBV4-1 and J is TRBJ1-2; tentative D call: TRBD1 (5 bases). Germline V gives CDR1 MGHRA, CDR2 YSYEKL. CDR3 length equals 13 residues. The germline V and J ends were trimmed by 1 base and 2 bases, with 5 bases remaining between them. DNA of the CDR3: TGCGCCAGCAGCCAAGGGGGGAACTATGGCTACACCTTC. Amino acids: CASSQGGNYGYTF.

Within the sample, this clonotype is medium-sized. For the CDR3, the DNA is TGTGCCAGCAGCCCCTCGGGACAGGGGGCTGGGGAGCTGTTTTTT. This gives the protein CASSPSGQGAGELFF. The chain is built from TRBV6-2 or TRBV6-3 and TRBJ2-2; 12 bases agree with TRBD1. This CDR3 has 15 residues. V dropped 6 bases and J dropped 8; count of bases not matched to a gene: 7. Germline V gene sequence: CDR1 MNHEY, CDR2 SVGEGT.

CDR3 amino acids: CASRSRDTYYEQYF. DNA for the CDR3: TGTGCCAGCAGGAGCCGGGACACTTACTACGAGCAGTACTTC. This chain connects TRBV6-5 to TRBJ2-7, with a tentative D call TRBD1 (6 bases). This CDR3 is built from 14 residues. Deletions cut 6 bases from V and 3 bases from J, with 15 bases between. Germline V gives CDR1 MNHEY, CDR2 SVGAGI.

This clonotype is labeled as medium-sized. The rearrangement uses TRBV6-5 and TRBJ1-5; 9 bases match TRBD1. Germline V CDR1 and CDR2: MNHEY, SVGAGI. This CDR3 has 14 residues. The V and J ends lost 5 bases and 4 bases, in that order; junction bases with no gene match: 3. This CDR3 reads CASSGTGRNQPQHF. CDR3 DNA: TGTGCCAGCAGTGGGACAGGGCGTAATCAGCCCCAGCATTTT.

This clonotype is classed as medium-sized (0.01 to 0.1%). This chain uses TRBV20-1 with TRBJ1-1; 9 bases align to TRBD1. Per the germline V gene, CDR1 is DFQATT and CDR2 is SNEGSKA (reference sequence). V dropped 5 bases and J dropped 5; count of bases not matched to a gene: 12. This CDR3 has 15 residues. The CDR3 DNA follows: TGCAGTGCTTTTTCCTCGGACAGGGGAGGGACTGAAGCTTTCTTT. Amino acids: CSAFSSDRGGTEAFF.

Turning to this clonotype: Being one base from a much bigger clone, this may be a read error. The V gene is TRBV28, the J gene TRBJ2-7; D ambiguous. Germline-derived CDR1 and CDR2 are MDHEN and SYDVKM. This CDR3 is built from 11 residues. CDR3 DNA: TGTGTCAGCAGTTTATTGTACGAGCAGTACTTC. The encoded protein is CVSSLLYEQYF.

This clonotype has only a few counts. The gene calls are TRBV27 and TRBJ2-3; 9 positions agree with TRBD2. CDR3 length: 15 amino acids. The germline V gene has CDR1 MNHEY and CDR2 SMNVEV (reference sequence). After removal of 6 bases from V and 4 bases from J, the junction contained 8 bases not matched to a gene. CDR3 sequence (DNA): TGTGCCAGCAGCTCAGCGGGGGGCAGCGCAGATACGCAGTATTTT. Translated: CASSSAGGSADTQYF.

This clonotype is classed as medium-sized. The V call is TRBV11-2, the J call TRBJ2-1; 8 positions agree with TRBD1. Per the germline V gene, CDR1 is SGHAT and CDR2 is FQNNGV. This CDR3 has 14 residues. V gave up 10 bases and J gave up 2 bases; unmatched junction bases: 7. This CDR3 is CAISGTGPYNEQFF. DNA for the CDR3: TGTGCCATTTCCGGGACAGGTCCCTACAATGAGCAGTTCTTC.

This clonotype is medium-sized by share. The chain uses TRBV7-9 and TRBJ2-7; the D gene is possibly TRBD2 (6 bases). This CDR3 comprises 15 residues. Germline V gene sequence: CDR1 SEHNR, CDR2 FQNEAQ (reference sequence). Between the trimmed V and J ends, which lost 4 bases and 1 base, there was a span of 14 bases. The CDR3 nucleotides are TGTGCCAGCAGCTCTGGTGGGGGGTTTTCCTACGAGCAGTACTTC. It encodes CASSSGGGFSYEQYF.

This clonotype counts as medium-sized. The V call is TRBV20-1, the J call TRBJ1-4, with no clear D. CDR1 DFQATT and CDR2 SNEGSKA come from the germline V gene (reference sequence). V was clipped by 3 bases and J by 7 bases, with 15 bases between them. The CDR3 has 14 residues. Here the CDR3 reads CSASPHLGSEKLFF. The CDR3 DNA is TGCAGTGCTAGCCCTCACCTAGGAAGTGAAAAACTGTTTTTT.